This T cell receptor (beta chain) was recovered during a study of T-cell reconstitution after alpha-beta-depleted transplantation in children. Findings and limits, study-wide: At the one-year point after transplant, T-cell counts and TCRbeta diversity were found to come mostly from T cells that had been newly produced. Surviving recipient cells, namely T cells and thymic progenitors, were the source of high day-60 TCRbeta diversity in some patients.

Germline CDR1 is LNHDA and CDR2 is SQIVND (reference sequence). CDR3 length: 16 residues. The germline V and J ends were trimmed by 3 bases and 5 bases, with 16 bases remaining between them. Concerning this clonotype: Its antigen is not known.

A TCRbeta library incorporating unique molecular identifiers was prepared. TCRdb used MiXCR to reprocess the PCR reads, holding one entry per CDR3 protein. The sample includes some 150,000 distinct CDR3 sequences, 8% to 10% of them seen just once. The origin of this receptor is a female patient aged 2-9 years who had a stem cell transplant for congenital amegakaryocytic thrombocytopenia, so the T cells may come from the graft donor. Source: PBMCs, mostly from graft donor cells, taken 180 days after TCRalphabeta/CD19-depleted stem cell transplant. The V gene is TRBV19, the J gene TRBJ2-2; D remains ambiguous. The CDR3 DNA reads as TGTGCCAGTAGTATGGTAGGCGGTTCGCGGACCGGGGAGCTGTTTTTT. Translated, it gives CASSMVGGSRTGELFF. The full variable domain, completed using reference TRBV19 and TRBJ2-2, is DGGITQSPKYLFRKEGQNVTLSCEQNLNHDAMYWYRQDPGQGLRLIYYSQIVNDFQKGDIAEGYSVSREKKESFPLTVTSAQKNPTAFYLCASSMVGGSRTGELFFGEGSRLTVL.